This T cell receptor (beta chain) was profiled in a study of patients and donors after allogeneic stem cell transplantation. The germline V and J ends were trimmed by 5 bases and 2 bases, with 9 bases remaining between them. Germline V lookup: CDR1 SEHNR, CDR2 FQNEAQ (reference sequence). CDR3 length: 13 amino acids. A single record per CDR3 protein comes from TCRdb applying MiXCR to the RT-PCR reads. The table has about 960,000 distinct CDR3 sequences, under 20% seen once; the top ten hold 6%. The V and J genes are TRBV7-9 and TRBJ1-1; D is unresolved. The sequence was collected from a human donor who was either an allogeneic HSCT recipient or a stem cell or donor lymphocyte infusion donor (not recorded which). It is not recorded whose cells these are; they may come from a transplant donor. Sequencing was performed on blood, either unsorted or a sorted T cell fraction (not recorded which). The CDR3 sequence: CASSKSPNTEAFF. CDR3 in DNA: TGTGCCAGCAGCAAAAGCCCCAACACTGAAGCTTTCTTT.